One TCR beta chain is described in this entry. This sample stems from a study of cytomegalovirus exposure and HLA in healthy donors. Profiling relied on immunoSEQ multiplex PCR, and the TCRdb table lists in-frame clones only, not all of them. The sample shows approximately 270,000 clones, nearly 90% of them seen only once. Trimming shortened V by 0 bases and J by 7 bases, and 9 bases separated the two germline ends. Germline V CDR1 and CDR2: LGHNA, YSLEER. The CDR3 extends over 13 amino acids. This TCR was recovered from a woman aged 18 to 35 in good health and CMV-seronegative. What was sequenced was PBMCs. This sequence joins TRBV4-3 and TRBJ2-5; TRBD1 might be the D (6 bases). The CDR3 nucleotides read TGCGCCAGCAGCCAAGAACGAGGGGGGACCCAGTACTTC. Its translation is CASSQERGGTQYF.